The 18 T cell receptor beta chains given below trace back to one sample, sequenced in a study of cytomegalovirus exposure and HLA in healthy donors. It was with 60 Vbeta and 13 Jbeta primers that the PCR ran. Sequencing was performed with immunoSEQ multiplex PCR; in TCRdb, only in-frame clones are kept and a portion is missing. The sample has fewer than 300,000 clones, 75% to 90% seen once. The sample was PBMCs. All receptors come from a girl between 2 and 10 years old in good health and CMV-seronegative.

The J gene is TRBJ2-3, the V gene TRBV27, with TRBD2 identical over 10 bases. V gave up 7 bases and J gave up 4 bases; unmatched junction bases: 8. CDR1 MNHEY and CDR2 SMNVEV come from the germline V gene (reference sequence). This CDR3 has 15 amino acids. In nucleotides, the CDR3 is TGTGCCAGCACTAAGCGGGAGGGCCGATCAGATACGCAGTATTTT. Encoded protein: CASTKREGRSDTQYF.

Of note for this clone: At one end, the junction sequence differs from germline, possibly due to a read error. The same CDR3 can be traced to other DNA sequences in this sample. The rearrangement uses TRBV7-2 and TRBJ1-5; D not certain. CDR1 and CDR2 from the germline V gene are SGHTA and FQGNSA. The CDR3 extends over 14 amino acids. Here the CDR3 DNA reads TGTGCCAGCAGCTTAGTGCCAGACAATCAGCCCCAGCATTTC. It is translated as CASSLVPDNQPQHF.

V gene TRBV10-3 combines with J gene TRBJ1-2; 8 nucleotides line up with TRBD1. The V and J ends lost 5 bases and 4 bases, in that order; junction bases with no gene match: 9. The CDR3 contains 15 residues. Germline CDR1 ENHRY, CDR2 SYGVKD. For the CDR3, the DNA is TGTGCCATCAGTACGGACAGGGCGGCGAGCTATGGCTACACCTTC. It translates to CAISTDRAASYGYTF.

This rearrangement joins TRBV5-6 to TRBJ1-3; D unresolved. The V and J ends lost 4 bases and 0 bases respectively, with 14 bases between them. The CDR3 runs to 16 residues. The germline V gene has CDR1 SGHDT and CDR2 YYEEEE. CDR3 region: CASSVSGVFSGNTIYF. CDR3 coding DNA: TGTGCCAGCAGCGTGAGCGGGGTCTTCTCTGGAAACACCATATATTTT. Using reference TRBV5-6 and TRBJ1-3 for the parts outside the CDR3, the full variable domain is DAGVTQSPTHLIKTRGQQVTLRCSPKSGHDTVSWYQQALGQGPQFIFQYYEEEERQRGNFPDRFSGHQFPNYSSELNVNALLLGDSALYLCASSVSGVFSGNTIYFGEGSWLTVV.

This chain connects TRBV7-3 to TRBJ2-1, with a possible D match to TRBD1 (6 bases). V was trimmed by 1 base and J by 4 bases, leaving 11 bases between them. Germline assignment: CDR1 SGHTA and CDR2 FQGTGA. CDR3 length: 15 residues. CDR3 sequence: CASSLMQGPYNEQFF. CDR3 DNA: TGTGCCAGCAGCTTAATGCAGGGGCCATACAATGAGCAGTTCTTC.

In DNA, the CDR3 is TGCAGCGTTGAGGCCTGGACAGGGAACACCGGGGAGCTGTTTTTT. As protein: CSVEAWTGNTGELFF. The V and J genes are TRBV29-1 and TRBJ2-2, with 7 positions matching TRBD1. Germline V gene lookup returns CDR1 SQVTM and CDR2 ANQGSEA. Trimming cost V 3 bases and J 1 base; bases outside gene matches: 5. CDR3 length equals 15 residues.

The CDR3 nucleotides are TGTGCCAGCAGCCCGGGACAGAACTACGAGCAGTACTTC. Amino acids: CASSPGQNYEQYF. The J gene is TRBJ2-7, the V gene TRBV5-4, with 7 bases matching TRBD1. V lost 4 bases to trimming and J lost 3 bases; unmatched junction nucleotides: 4. This CDR3 spans 13 amino acids. Germline V gives CDR1 SGHNT, CDR2 YYREEE (reference sequence).

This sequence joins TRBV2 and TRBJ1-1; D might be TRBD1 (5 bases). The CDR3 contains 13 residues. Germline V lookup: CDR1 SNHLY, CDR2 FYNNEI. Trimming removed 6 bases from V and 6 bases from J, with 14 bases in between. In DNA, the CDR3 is TGTGCCAGCAGGGGTAACAGGAAGCCTGAAGCTTTCTTT. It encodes CASRGNRKPEAFF.

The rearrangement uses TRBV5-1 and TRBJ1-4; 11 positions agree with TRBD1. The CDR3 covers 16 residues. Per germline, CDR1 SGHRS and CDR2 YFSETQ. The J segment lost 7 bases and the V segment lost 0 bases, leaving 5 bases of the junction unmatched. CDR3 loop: CASSLETGTGGEKLFF. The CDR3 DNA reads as TGCGCCAGCAGCTTGGAGACCGGGACAGGGGGTGAAAAACTGTTTTTT.

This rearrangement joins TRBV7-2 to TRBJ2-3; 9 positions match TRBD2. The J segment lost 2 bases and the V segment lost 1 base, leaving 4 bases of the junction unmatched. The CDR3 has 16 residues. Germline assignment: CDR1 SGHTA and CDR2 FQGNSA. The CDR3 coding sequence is TGTGCCAGCAGCTTAGTGGCGGGGGGGCACACAGATACGCAGTATTTT. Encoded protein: CASSLVAGGHTDTQYF.

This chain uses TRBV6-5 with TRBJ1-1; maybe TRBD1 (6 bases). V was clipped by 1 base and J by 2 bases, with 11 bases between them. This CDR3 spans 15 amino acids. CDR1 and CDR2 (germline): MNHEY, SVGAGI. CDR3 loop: CASSYWTAGNTEAFF. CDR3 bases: TGTGCCAGCAGTTACTGGACAGCCGGAAACACTGAAGCTTTCTTT.

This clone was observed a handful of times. This CDR3 is CSRQGTDTQYF. CDR3 DNA sequence: TGCAGTCGACAGGGAACAGATACGCAGTATTTT. This chain links TRBV20-1 with TRBJ2-3; the match to TRBD1 covers 7 bases. There are 11 residues in the CDR3. Trimming took 8 bases from V and 3 from J; bases not matched to a gene: 2. Looked up from germline, CDR1 is DFQATT and CDR2 is SNEGSKA (reference sequence).

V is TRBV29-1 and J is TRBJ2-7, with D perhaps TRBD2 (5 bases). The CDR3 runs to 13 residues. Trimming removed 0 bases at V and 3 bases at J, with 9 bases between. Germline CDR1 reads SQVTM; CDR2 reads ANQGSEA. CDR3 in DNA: TGCAGCGTTGAAGAAGCGGACCACTACGAGCAGTACTTC. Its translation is CSVEEADHYEQYF.

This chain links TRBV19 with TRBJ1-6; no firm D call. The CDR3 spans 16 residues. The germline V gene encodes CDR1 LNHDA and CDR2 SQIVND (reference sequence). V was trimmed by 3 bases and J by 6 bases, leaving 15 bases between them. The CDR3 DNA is TGTGCCAGTAGTATCTCCATCCGGGAGCCTAATTCACCCCTCCACTTT. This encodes CASSISIREPNSPLHF.

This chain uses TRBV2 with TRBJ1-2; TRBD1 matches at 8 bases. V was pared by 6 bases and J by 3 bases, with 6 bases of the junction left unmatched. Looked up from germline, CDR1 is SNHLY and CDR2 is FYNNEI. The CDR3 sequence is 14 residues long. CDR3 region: CASSTTGGDYGYTF. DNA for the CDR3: TGTGCCAGCAGCACAACAGGGGGTGACTATGGCTACACCTTC.

The CDR3 DNA reads as TGTGCCATCAGCGACAGCTCTGGGGCCAACGTCCTGACTTTC. Translating gives CAISDSSGANVLTF. The V gene is TRBV10-3, the J gene TRBJ2-6; D may be TRBD1 (5 bases). Germline CDR1 and CDR2: ENHRY and SYGVKD. The CDR3 totals 14 residues. V lost 6 bases to trimming and J lost 0 bases, with 6 bases between them.

The CDR3: CASSSTAGGLYNEQFF. The CDR3 DNA is TGTGCCAGCAGCTCGACAGCGGGGGGACTATACAATGAGCAGTTCTTC. This rearrangement joins TRBV7-6 to TRBJ2-1; 9 bases align to TRBD2. The CDR3 has 16 residues. CDR1 and CDR2 (germline): SGHVS, FNYEAQ. Trimming cost V 4 bases and J 4 bases; bases outside gene matches: 8.

CDR3 amino acids: CASSSGLAGSTDTQYF. CDR3 nucleotide sequence: TGTGCCAGCAGCTCGGGACTAGCGGGGAGCACAGATACGCAGTATTTT. The V call is TRBV7-3, the J call TRBJ2-3, with TRBD2 matching over 13 bases. Germline V gene lookup returns CDR1 SGHTA and CDR2 FQGTGA. The CDR3 runs to 16 residues. The ends lost 4 bases at V and 0 bases at J; junction bases unmatched: 1.